One and the same sample provided the 27 T cell receptor beta chains below, sequenced in a study of tumor-infiltrating lymphocytes in primary liver carcinoma. The approximately 17-34 mg bulk tissue piece was not sorted before simultaneous RNA and DNA extraction. The input was around 530 ng total RNA; TCR beta cDNA was made from it with a constant-region primer. Libraries covering TCR beta were generated through three nested multiplex PCR rounds (using a slightly modified ARM-PCR). With TRBV1-TRBV30 forward primers and a C-beta reverse primer, the first two PCR rounds were run for approximately 10 cycles each. TCRdb itself ran the multiplex PCR reads through MiXCR, one entry per CDR3 protein. The table lists around 80,000 distinct CDR3 sequences, about three quarters of them singletons. Material for sequencing was liver tumor tissue from sampling region 1. Subset given: tumor region T1, superior pole. The receptor source for this set is a man aged 40-50 years with primary liver carcinoma and hepatitis B virus infection.

As concerns this clonotype: A clone one base away is much larger, so this may be a read error. The chain uses TRBV6-4 and TRBJ2-1; D is possibly TRBD2 (7 bases). The CDR3 spans 16 residues. The germline V gene encodes CDR1 MRHNA and CDR2 SNTAGT. The chain's CDR3 is CASSVGGGGSYNGQFF. The DNA of the CDR3 is TGTGCCAGCAGTGTTGGGGGGGGCGGGAGCTACAATGGGCAGTTCTTC.

The chain is built from TRBV4-1 and TRBJ1-5; possibly TRBD1 for D (5 bases). CDR3 length equals 16 residues. CDR1 is MGHRA and CDR2 is YSYEKL in the germline V gene. CDR3 sequence: CDCSHQIGANNQPQHF. The DNA for the CDR3 is TGCGACTGCAGCCACCAAATTGGGGCCAACAATCAGCCCCAGCATTTT.

V is TRBV4-1 and J is TRBJ2-7, with 7 nucleotides matching TRBD2. The germline V gene encodes CDR1 MGHRA and CDR2 YSYEKL. With 3 bases clipped from V and 3 bases from J, the junction kept 14 bases outside the gene matches. This CDR3 region has 17 residues. The CDR3, as DNA: TGCGCCAGCAGCCATGGACTAGTGGGAGGCTCGTGCTACGAGCAGTACTTC. Translated: CASSHGLVGGSCYEQYF.

With regard to this clonotype: Germline and junction disagree at one end, which may indicate a read error. The chain employs TRBV12-3 or TRBV12-4 and TRBJ2-7, with 8 bases lining up with TRBD2. The CDR3 has 16 residues. CDR3 DNA sequence: TGTGTCAGCAGCTTATTATCGGGAGGGCCTCCCTACGAGCAGTACTTC. Its translation: CVSSLLSGGPPYEQYF.

Points on this clonotype: The junction departs from the called germline gene at one end, perhaps through a read error. The chain links TRBV15 to TRBJ2-3; the D is unclear. The germline V gene encodes CDR1 LNHNV and CDR2 YYDKDF (reference sequence). The CDR3 has 16 amino acids. Written as DNA, the CDR3 is TGTGCCACCAGCAGAGATGAAATGCGAAGTACAGATACGCAGTTTTTT. This codes for CATSRDEMRSTDTQFF.

This clonotype qualifies as medium-sized (0.01 to 0.1%). V usage is TRBV12-3 or TRBV12-4 and J usage is TRBJ2-1; 12 positions match TRBD2. V lost 7 bases, J lost 9 bases, and 7 bases stayed unmatched. There are 14 residues in the CDR3. The CDR3, as DNA: TGTGCCAGCATTGGACTAGCGGGGCTTGGTGAGCAGTTCTTC. This gives the protein CASIGLAGLGEQFF.

This chain uses TRBV11-2 with TRBJ2-7; D not resolved. Germline CDR1 reads SGHAT; CDR2 reads FQNNGV. V was clipped by 1 base and J by 2 bases, with 12 bases between them. CDR3 size: 15 residues. The CDR3 nucleotides read TGTGCCAGCAGCTTAGGAGCTAGTAGAACCTACGAGCAGTACTTC. Protein product: CASSLGASRTYEQYF.

This chain links TRBV29-1 with TRBJ1-2, with 7 bases aligning to TRBD1. Germline CDR1 is SQVTM and CDR2 is ANQGSEA. This CDR3 comprises 16 residues. V dropped 6 bases and J dropped 6; count of bases not matched to a gene: 19. For the CDR3, the DNA is TGCAGCGTCGCAACCCTATCAGAAAGGGGGCCGAATGGCTACACCTTC. Translated, it gives CSVATLSERGPNGYTF. Looking up the rest from reference TRBV29-1 and TRBJ1-2 gives the full variable domain: SAVISQKPSRDICQRGTSLTIQCQVDSQVTMMFWYRQQPGQSLTLIATANQGSEATYESGFVIDKFPISRPNLTFSTLTVSNMSPEDSSIYLCSVATLSERGPNGYTFGSGTRLTVV.

The chain couples TRBV4-1 to TRBJ1-5; 9 nucleotides align to TRBD1. This CDR3 has 15 residues. V trimming: 1 base; J trimming: 5 bases; junction bases outside the gene matches: 3. Germline V gives CDR1 MGHRA, CDR2 YSYEKL. Here the CDR3 DNA reads TGCGCCAGCAGCCAAGGGGACAGGGAAGATCAGCCCCAGCATTTT. Translation: CASSQGDREDQPQHF.

As concerns this clonotype: At one end the junction does not follow the germline gene, possibly because of a read error. V and J are TRBV5-1 and TRBJ2-7; D is undetermined. Germline V gives CDR1 SGHRS, CDR2 YFSETQ. This CDR3 contains 16 residues. The CDR3 DNA sequence: TGCACCAGCAGCTCTGCGATCGGCCTGGTGGTTGTTGAGCAGTACTTC. The encoded protein is CTSSSAIGLVVVEQYF.

Notes on this clonotype: An end of the junction differs from the germline gene, which may be a read error. V gene TRBV13 combines with J gene TRBJ1-6, with a tentative D call TRBD1 (5 bases). This CDR3 is 14 amino acids long. Germline CDR1 is PRHDT and CDR2 is FYEKMQ (reference sequence). CDR3 loop: CAGSLHARGSPLHF. In DNA, the CDR3 is TGTGCCGGCAGCTTACACGCGAGGGGATCACCTCTCCACTTT.

This chain uses TRBV20-1 with TRBJ1-5, with TRBD1 as a possible D gene (5 bases). From germline, CDR1 is DFQATT and CDR2 SNEGSKA (reference sequence). CDR3 size: 13 residues. V was trimmed by 6 bases and J by 11 bases, leaving 20 bases between them. In nucleotides, the CDR3 is TGCAGTGCCAGGGACCAAGGCAGTGGAGCCCAGCATTTT. Encoded protein: CSARDQGSGAQHF.

This clonotype was seen only once. It is likely a read error, because the conserved phenylalanine at the end of the CDR3 is missing. The chain has TRBV4-1 and TRBJ2-3; D not certain. The CDR3 is 16 amino acids. V lost 4 bases, J lost 4 bases, and 18 bases lay in between. CDR1 is MGHRA and CDR2 is YSYEKL in the germline V gene. The CDR3 is CASSPEAWISADTQYY. CDR3 DNA: TGCGCCAGCAGCCCAGAGGCGTGGATAAGCGCAGATACGCAGTATTAT.

Details on this clonotype: This sequence may be a read error, since a much larger clone differs from it by one base. The chain carries TRBV15 and TRBJ2-2; D might be TRBD1 (6 bases). Germline V gives CDR1 LNHNV, CDR2 YYDKDF (reference sequence). This CDR3 contains 18 residues. This CDR3 is CTTSRDSVTTGVTGELFF. The CDR3 DNA reads as TGTACCACCAGCAGAGATTCTGTGACGACAGGAGTCACCGGGGAGCTGTTTTTT.

Note on this clonotype: A clone one base away is much larger, so this may be a read error. The CDR3 region is CASSDYRGEETHYF. CDR3 sequence (DNA): TGTGCCAGCAGCGATTACAGGGGCGAAGAGACCCATTACTTC. The rearrangement uses TRBV7-9 and TRBJ2-5; 7 bases map to TRBD1. From germline, CDR1 is SEHNR and CDR2 FQNEAQ (reference sequence). The CDR3 is 14 residues long.

Comment on this clonotype: The junction differs from germline at one of its ends, possibly a read error. The V and J genes are TRBV5-1 and TRBJ2-1, with D possibly called TRBD1 or TRBD2 (6 bases each). The germline gives CDR1 SGHRS, CDR2 YFSETQ. The CDR3 extends over 15 amino acids. In nucleotides, the CDR3 is TGCGCCAGCAGCTCCGGGGGACACTCCTACAATGAGCATATCTTC. Amino acids: CASSSGGHSYNEHIF. Filled out from reference TRBV5-1 and TRBJ2-1, the complete variable domain reads KAGVTQTPRYLIKTRGQQVTLSCSPISGHRSVSWYQQTPGQGLQFLFEYFSETQRNKGNFPGRFSGRQFSNSRSEMNVSTLELGDSALYLCASSSGGHSYNEHIFGPGTRLTVL.

The chain combines TRBV10-2 with TRBJ2-5; tentatively, D is TRBD2 (5 bases). TRBJ2-1 explains the end of the DNA better; the J call may be wrong. This CDR3 is built from 11 residues. The germline V gene encodes CDR1 WSHSY and CDR2 SAAADI. The CDR3 nucleotides read TGCGCCAGTACCCAGGAGGAGACCCAGTTCTTC. Residues: CASTQEETQFF.

Turning to this clonotype: One end of the junction varies from germline; a read error may be responsible. The V gene is TRBV5-6, the J gene TRBJ1-1; D perhaps matches TRBD1 (6 bases). The CDR3 loop spans 16 amino acids. Germline CDR1 is SGHDT and CDR2 is YYEEEE. The DNA for the CDR3 is TGTGCCAGCGGCTTGGCCTTCGGACAGAATAACACTGAAGCTTTCTTT. Encoded protein: CASGLAFGQNNTEAFF.

About this clonotype itself: An end of the junction does not agree with germline; a read error may underlie this. The chain employs TRBV29-1 and TRBJ2-2, with a possible D match to TRBD2 (5 bases). The CDR3 spans 14 residues. The germline gives CDR1 SQVTM, CDR2 ANQGSEA. The CDR3 loop is CSVGEGVITGELFF. CDR3 DNA: TGCAGCGTTGGTGAGGGAGTGATCACCGGGGAGCTATTTTTT.

Remarks on this clonotype: A junction boundary mismatches the germline segment, possibly from a read error. This rearrangement joins TRBV11-2 to TRBJ2-2; 9 nucleotides align to TRBD2. The CDR3 extends over 16 amino acids. Germline CDR1 reads SGHAT; CDR2 reads FQNNGV. The CDR3 here is CASSLVALAGTWELSF. The CDR3 DNA reads TGTGCCAGCAGCTTAGTGGCGCTAGCGGGAACCTGGGAGCTGTCCTTT.

This clonotype appeared many times. V and J are TRBV4-1 and TRBJ2-5, with TRBD1 matching 8 bases. The germline V gene has CDR1 MGHRA and CDR2 YSYEKL. With V trimmed by 2 bases and J by 4 bases, 6 bases remained unmatched. CDR3 size: 15 residues. This CDR3 is CASSQYGQGLETQYF. The CDR3 DNA follows: TGCGCCAGCAGCCAATACGGACAGGGCCTAGAGACCCAGTACTTC.

On this clonotype itself: Because it lacks the conserved phenylalanine or tryptophan at the end, this CDR3 is likely a read error. The limits of the CDR3 on the DNA are not certain, so only TCRdb's listed CDR3 is given. The rearrangement links TRBV11-2 to TRBJ2-1. The CDR3 has 12 residues if both end residues are counted. CDR1 and CDR2 from the germline V gene are SGHAT and FQNNGV. CDR3 amino acids: CASSSEYNEHFL.

In its sample, this clonotype ranks as medium-sized. The chain recombines TRBV5-5 with TRBJ2-7, with 10 bases that match TRBD2. V trimming: 2 bases; J trimming: 3 bases; junction bases outside the gene matches: 2. The CDR3 runs 14 residues. CDR1 SGHKS and CDR2 YYEKEE come from the germline V gene (reference sequence). CDR3 residues: CASSLTSGDYEQYF. The DNA of the CDR3 is TGTGCCAGCAGCTTAACTAGCGGGGACTACGAGCAGTACTTC.

In the case of this clonotype: The junction departs from germline at one end; a sequencing error may be responsible. The V gene is TRBV11-2, the J gene TRBJ2-7; TRBD1 is a possible D gene (5 bases). The CDR3 has 14 residues. The germline gives CDR1 SGHAT, CDR2 FQNNGV. In nucleotides, the CDR3 is TGTGCCAGCAACTTAACCGACAGAGACGACGAGCAGTACTTC. Encoded protein: CASNLTDRDDEQYF.

This clonotype was detected only a few times. The CDR3 coding sequence is TGTGCCAGCAGTCAAAGCGGGAGGGTGGACAATGAGCAGTTCTTC. This gives the protein CASSQSGRVDNEQFF. J is TRBJ2-1 and V is TRBV4-2; 10 positions agree with TRBD2. The CDR3 has 15 amino acids. Unmatched junction bases numbered 7, after V lost 6 bases and J lost 5 bases. Germline lookup yields CDR1 LGHNA and CDR2 YNFKEQ.

This sequence joins TRBV29-1 and TRBJ2-2; 7 bases are shared with TRBD2. The germline gives CDR1 SQVTM, CDR2 ANQGSEA. The V and J ends lost 8 bases and 4 bases, in that order; junction bases with no gene match: 7. The CDR3 totals 13 residues. CDR3 sequence reads: CSMTSWSTGELFF. In DNA form, the CDR3 reads TGCAGCATGACTAGCTGGAGCACCGGGGAGCTGTTTTTT.

A remark on this clonotype: This may be a read error: a much more frequent sequence differs by one nucleotide. The chain has TRBV7-9 and TRBJ1-3; unclear D gene. From germline, CDR1 is SEHNR and CDR2 FQNEAQ (reference sequence). The CDR3 has 14 residues. CDR3 in DNA: TGTGCCAGCAACTTAGCTCCAGCTGGAAACACCATATATTTT. Its translation is CASNLAPAGNTIYF.